These T cell receptor beta chains were read from a single sample in a study of T cells in Graves' hyperthyroidism and ophthalmopathy. TCRdb passed the multiplex PCR reads through MiXCR, listing each CDR3 protein once. The table includes around 690,000 distinct CDR3 sequences, around 16% detected once. The sequenced sample was blood. The source is a man in his forties or fifties with Graves' hyperthyroidism. The CDR3 runs from the conserved cysteine through the conserved F or W.

j_call,v_call,cdr3_aa
TRBJ1-4,TRBV5-1,CASSLGSQGAEKLFF
TRBJ2-2,TRBV29-1,CSVVAQGYTGELFF
TRBJ2-1,TRBV9,CASSVQQNNEQFF
TRBJ2-4,TRBV6-1,CASRRQLSAKNIQYF
TRBJ2-3,TRBV29-1,CSVEQGYPADTQYF
TRBJ1-2,TRBV27,CASSGGQGRYGYTF
TRBJ1-2,TRBV2,CASKVGTGVYGYTF
TRBJ2-5,TRBV5-4,CASSWNGWGTQETQYF
TRBJ2-3,TRBV5-1,CASTETGVTDTQYF
TRBJ1-1,TRBV9,CASSVAWEVNTEAFF
TRBJ2-3,TRBV24-1,CATSDLWSTDTQYF
TRBJ2-3,TRBV6-1,CASSEVTERRSTDTQYF
TRBJ2-7,TRBV6-2/TRBV6-3,CASTGRFAEQYF
TRBJ1-4,TRBV3-1,CASSQDRAGAEKLFF
TRBJ1-5,TRBV12-3/TRBV12-4,CASRTDNSNQPQHF
TRBJ2-3,TRBV27,CASSSPGGVSSTDTQYF
TRBJ2-7,TRBV7-2,CASSLSLGVDEQYF